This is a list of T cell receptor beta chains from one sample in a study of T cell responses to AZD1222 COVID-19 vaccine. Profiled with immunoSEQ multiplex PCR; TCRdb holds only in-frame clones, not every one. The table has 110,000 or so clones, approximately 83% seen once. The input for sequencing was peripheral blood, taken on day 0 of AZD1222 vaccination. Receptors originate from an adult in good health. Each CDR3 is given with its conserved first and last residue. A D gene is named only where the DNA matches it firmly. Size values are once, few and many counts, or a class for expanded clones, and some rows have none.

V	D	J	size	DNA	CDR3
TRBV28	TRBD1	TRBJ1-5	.	TGTGCCAGCAGTCTCCCCGGACAGGCGGGCAATCAGCCCCAGCATTTT	CASSLPGQAGNQPQHF
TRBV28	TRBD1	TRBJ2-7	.	TGTGCCAGCAGTTTCACAGGGGTGTACGAGCAGTACTTC	CASSFTGVYEQYF
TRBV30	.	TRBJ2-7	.	TGTGCCTGGAGTTGGAGGTTTTCCTACGAGCAGTACTTC	CAWSWRFSYEQYF
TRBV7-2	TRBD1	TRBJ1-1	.	TGTGCCAGCAGCTCGGACAGGCCTAACACTGAAGCTTTCTTT	CASSSDRPNTEAFF
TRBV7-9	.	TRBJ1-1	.	TGTGCCAGCAGCTTAAGTCGACTCAACACTGAAGCTTTCTTT	CASSLSRLNTEAFF
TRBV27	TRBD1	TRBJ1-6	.	TGTGCCAGCAACCCAGGGGGATTGGATTCACCCCTCCACTTT	CASNPGGLDSPLHF
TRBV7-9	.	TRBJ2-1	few	TGTGCCAGCAGCTTAGGGCCTGAGCAGTTCTTC	CASSLGPEQFF
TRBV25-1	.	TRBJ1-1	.	TGTGCCAGCATTAATTCAGGGACGTACACTGAAGCTTTCTTT	CASINSGTYTEAFF
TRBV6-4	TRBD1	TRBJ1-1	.	TGTGCCAGCAGTGAGAGGACAGGGGGTTTCGCTGAAGCTTTCTTT	CASSERTGGFAEAFF
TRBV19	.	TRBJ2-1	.	TGTGCCAGTAGTATAGTGGCTAAACGGCACAATGAGCAGTTCTTC	CASSIVAKRHNEQFF
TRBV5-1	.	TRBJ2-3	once	TGCGCCAGCAGCTTGGGGGGAGGAGGTACAGATACGCAGTATTTT	CASSLGGGGTDTQYF
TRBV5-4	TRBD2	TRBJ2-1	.	TGTGCCAGCAGTCGATCGGGGGGCAATGAGCAGTTCTTC	CASSRSGGNEQFF
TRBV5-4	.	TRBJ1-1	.	TGTGCCAGCAGCGAACCTCCGGGGATTGAAGCTTTCTTT	CASSEPPGIEAFF
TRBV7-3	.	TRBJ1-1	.	TGTGCCAGCAGGAAGACAGAGAACACTGAAGCTTTCTTT	CASRKTENTEAFF
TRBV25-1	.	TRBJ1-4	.	TGTGCCAGCAGTGTGTCGGGACCGATTAATGAAAAACTGTTTTTT	CASSVSGPINEKLFF
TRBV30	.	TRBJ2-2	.	TGTGCCTGGAGTGAGGCACGGGACACCGGGGAGCTGTTTTTT	CAWSEARDTGELFF
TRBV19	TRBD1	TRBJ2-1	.	TGTGCCAGTAGTATAGACGGGACAGCAGAAATCTACGATGAGCAGTTCTTC	CASSIDGTAEIYDEQFF
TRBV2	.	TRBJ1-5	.	TGTGCCAGCAGTGAAGTGTGGCTCAGCACCGGGGGGGCCCAGCATTTT	CASSEVWLSTGGAQHF
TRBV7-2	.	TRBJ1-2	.	TGTGCCAGCAGCTTCTCCGGGACCGATAACTATGGCTACACCTTC	CASSFSGTDNYGYTF
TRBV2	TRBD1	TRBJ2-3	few	TGTGCCAGCAGTATCCGGGACAGGGGCACAGATACGCAGTATTTT	CASSIRDRGTDTQYF
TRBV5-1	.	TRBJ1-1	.	TGCGCCAGCAGCTTGGATGGGGATAACACTGAAGCTTTCTTT	CASSLDGDNTEAFF
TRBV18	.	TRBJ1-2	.	TGTGCCAGCTCACCTCTAAGTAACTATGGCTACACCTTC	CASSPLSNYGYTF
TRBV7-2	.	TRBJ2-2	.	TGTGCCACTACACGACCATTTCAGGGAGAGCTGTTTTTT	CATTRPFQGELFF
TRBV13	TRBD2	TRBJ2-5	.	TGTGCCAGCAGCTTCGGCGGGAGGGCGGAGACCCAGTACTTC	CASSFGGRAETQYF
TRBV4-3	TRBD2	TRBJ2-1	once	TGCGCCAGCAGCCACCCGGGAGGGACTAGCGGGGACTACAATGAGCAGTTCTTC	CASSHPGGTSGDYNEQFF
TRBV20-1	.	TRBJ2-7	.	TGCAGTGCCCCCCTGGACGAGCAGTACTTC	CSAPLDEQYF
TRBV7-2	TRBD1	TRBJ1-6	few	TGTGCCAGCAGACAACAGGGGTGGAATTCACCCCTCCACTTT	CASRQQGWNSPLHF
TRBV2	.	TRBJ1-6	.	TGTGCCAGCAGTGAAATGACAAACCATAATTCACCCCTCCACTTT	CASSEMTNHNSPLHF
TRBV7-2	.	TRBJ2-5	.	TGTGCCAGCAGCTTAGGGGGAGAGCATCAAGAGACCCAGTACTTC	CASSLGGEHQETQYF